The rows below give T cell receptor beta chains drawn from one sample of a study of somatic mutations in cytotoxic T cells in rheumatoid arthritis. The assay was immunoSEQ multiplex PCR, and TCRdb's table has in-frame clones only and misses some. The sample has about 20,000 clones; more than 65% are singletons. Source material: CD8+ T cells sorted from blood. Receptor source: an adult with rheumatoid arthritis. CDR3s leave out the opening cysteine and the closing phenylalanine or tryptophan.

TRBV5-6,TRBJ2-7,12,ASSLPARLPEQY
TRBV6-6,TRBJ2-1,14,ASSSLGLAGENEQF
TRBV5-1,TRBJ1-1,13,ASSSKTGLYTEAF
TRBV5-6,TRBJ2-7,9,ASSLARDQF
TRBV27,TRBJ1-4,11,ASSYGRNEKLF
TRBV7-9,TRBJ1-6,13,ASSLWGQNNSPLH
TRBV6-5,TRBJ1-1,13,ASSYSKGGHTEAF
TRBV11-2,TRBJ1-5,14,ASSLDGGYSNQPQH
TRBV7-9,TRBJ2-7,14,ASSLGSGTTPYEQY
TRBV2,TRBJ2-3,10,ASRTRGDTQY
TRBV5-1,TRBJ2-5,17,ASSLDLETSLAFQETQY
TRBV6-5,TRBJ1-2,11,ASSITGNYGYT
TRBV19,TRBJ2-2,14,ASSLAGTANTGELF
TRBV7-9,TRBJ2-2,15,ASSPPSGRTNTGELF
TRBV9,TRBJ2-2,11,ASSGPRTGELF
TRBV11-2,TRBJ2-1,13,ASSTGTGLYNEQF
TRBV5-4,TRBJ2-1,13,ASSTDRGPYNEQF
TRBV30,TRBJ1-1,11,AWSVTVNTEAF
TRBV27,TRBJ1-2,13,ASSSGTRTNYGYT
TRBV7-8,TRBJ2-6,17,ASSPFGGFPSGGANVLT
TRBV5-1,TRBJ1-2,14,ASSLERGTGYNGYT
TRBV9,TRBJ1-1,12,ASSVEDRVPEAF
TRBV10-1,TRBJ1-6,16,ASPRVAAEYFYNSPLH
TRBV9,TRBJ2-3,14,ASSARSGADTDTQY
TRBV7-2,TRBJ2-7,13,ASSLDPGQVYEQY
TRBV7-9,TRBJ2-7,12,ASSLRTGLNEQY
TRBV5-7,TRBJ2-7,12,ASSPGTSGPEAY
TRBV4-1,TRBJ1-2,11,ASSHGGLYGYT
TRBV6-6,TRBJ2-1,13,ASSYATSGSGEQF
TRBV4-3,TRBJ2-1,13,ASSQDGTRYNEQF
TRBV6-4,TRBJ2-7,11,ASSEEPAGEQY
TRBV4-1,TRBJ2-1,16,ASSQDNVPDRYTNEQF
TRBV6-4,TRBJ2-3,13,ASSDSSGRADTQY